The next 17 T cell receptor beta chains were all read from a single sample in a study of T-cell reconstitution after alpha-beta-depleted transplantation in children. Unique molecular identifiers were built into the TCRbeta library. MiXCR, applied by TCRdb to the PCR reads, yields one record per CDR3 protein. The data contain 200,000 to 250,000 distinct CDR3 sequences, roughly 9% of them seen just once; the ten biggest clones take up 5% to 7%. The source material was PBMCs from the stem cell graft donor, sampled from the stem cell graft. The receptor set was obtained from a human donor who donated a stem cell graft to a child with acute lymphoblastic leukemia.

The V and J genes are TRBV7-8 and TRBJ1-5; 7 bases match TRBD1. V was pared by 5 bases and J by 1 base, with 5 bases of the junction left unmatched. The CDR3 covers 15 residues. CDR1 and CDR2 (germline): SGHVS, FQNEAQ. CDR3 in DNA: TGTGCCAGCAGCGCCGGGACAGTAAGCAATCAGCCCCAGCATTTT. Translated: CASSAGTVSNQPQHF.

This clonotype appeared many times. V gene TRBV7-2 combines with J gene TRBJ2-3, with TRBD2 as a possible D gene (6 bases). The germline V gene encodes CDR1 SGHTA and CDR2 FQGNSA. Between the trimmed V and J ends, which lost 6 bases and 2 bases, there was a span of 12 bases. CDR3 length: 14 residues. The CDR3 reads CASSSGLPTDTQYF. DNA of the CDR3: TGTGCCAGCAGTTCCGGACTACCCACAGATACGCAGTATTTT. Full variable domain (outside the CDR3, taken from reference TRBV7-2 and TRBJ2-3): GAGVSQSPSNKVTEKGKDVELRCDPISGHTALYWYRQSLGQGLEFLIYFQGNSAPDKSGLPSDRFSAERTGGSVSTLTIQRTQQEDSAVYLCASSSGLPTDTQYFGPGTRLTVL.

This clonotype was recorded many times. The chain uses TRBV6-2 or TRBV6-3 and TRBJ2-3; D gene unclear. Germline V gene lookup returns CDR1 MNHEY and CDR2 SVGEGT. The CDR3 has 16 amino acids. The germline V and J ends were trimmed by 2 bases and 0 bases, with 12 bases remaining between them. CDR3 loop: CASSYTVHDSTDTQYF. The DNA of the CDR3 is TGTGCCAGCAGTTACACTGTTCACGATAGCACAGATACGCAGTATTTT.

This clonotype was observed a few times. This chain uses TRBV7-2 with TRBJ2-3, with D maybe TRBD2 (6 bases). Germline CDR1 SGHTA, CDR2 FQGNSA. Trimming cost V 1 base and J 2 bases, with 13 bases left between them. This CDR3 region has 16 residues. In nucleotides, the CDR3 is TGTGCCAGCAGCTTAGGGCGGGGCGTCAACACAGATACGCAGTATTTT. Its protein product is CASSLGRGVNTDTQYF. Complete variable domain (other parts from reference TRBV7-2 and TRBJ2-3): GAGVSQSPSNKVTEKGKDVELRCDPISGHTALYWYRQSLGQGLEFLIYFQGNSAPDKSGLPSDRFSAERTGGSVSTLTIQRTQQEDSAVYLCASSLGRGVNTDTQYFGPGTRLTVL.

This clonotype was observed at least ten times. The gene calls are TRBV29-1 and TRBJ2-7; TRBD1 is a possible D gene (6 bases). Germline CDR1 and CDR2: SQVTM and ANQGSEA. Between the trimmed V and J ends, which lost 2 bases and 3 bases, there was a span of 17 bases. CDR3 size: 15 residues. The CDR3 reads CSVEFRAGVNYEQYF. The CDR3 DNA follows: TGCAGCGTTGAATTTAGGGCAGGGGTCAACTACGAGCAGTACTTC.

This clonotype appeared a single time. J is TRBJ2-6 and V is TRBV12-3 or TRBV12-4; maybe TRBD1 (6 bases). Trimming cost V 2 bases and J 3 bases, with 11 bases left between them. This CDR3 has 16 amino acids. The CDR3 nucleotides read TGTGCCAGCAGTTTAAGGGGGAGTGATGGGGCCAACGTCCTGACTTTC. The encoded protein is CASSLRGSDGANVLTF.

The V gene is TRBV7-8, the J gene TRBJ1-1; 9 positions match TRBD1. In germline, CDR1 is SGHVS, CDR2 FQNEAQ. Trimming removed 4 bases from V and 7 bases from J; junction bases left unmatched: 10. The CDR3 is made up of 15 amino acids. Written as DNA, the CDR3 is TGTGCCAGCAGCTCAACCGGGACAGGGATAGGTGAAGCTTTCTTT. It yields the protein CASSSTGTGIGEAFF.

The sample holds many counts of this clonotype. The rearrangement joins TRBV12-3 or TRBV12-4 to TRBJ2-7; 10 nucleotides align to TRBD1. V gave up 3 bases and J gave up 6 bases; unmatched junction bases: 8. There are 15 residues in the CDR3. This chain's CDR3 is CASSFTGTGEGEQYF. As DNA, the CDR3 is TGTGCCAGCAGTTTCACCGGGACAGGGGAAGGCGAGCAGTACTTC.

This clonotype was detected ten times or more. The chain recombines TRBV7-9 with TRBJ2-1; possibly TRBD1 for D (6 bases). There are 14 residues in the CDR3. Trimming stripped 2 bases from V and 5 bases from J, with 10 bases between. The germline V gene has CDR1 SEHNR and CDR2 FQNEAQ (reference sequence). Here the CDR3 reads CASSLTGNHNEQFF. The CDR3, as DNA: TGTGCCAGCAGCTTAACAGGGAACCACAATGAGCAGTTCTTC.

This clonotype was counted a few times. The gene calls are TRBV3-1 and TRBJ2-5; 13 nucleotides line up with TRBD2. CDR3 size: 16 residues. V dropped 6 bases and J dropped 4; count of bases not matched to a gene: 8. Per the germline V gene, CDR1 is LGHDT and CDR2 is YNNKEL (reference sequence). CDR3 sequence (DNA): TGTGCCAGCAGGGACACTAGCGGGGGGGCCGTAGAGACCCAGTACTTC. It yields the protein CASRDTSGGAVETQYF.

V is TRBV29-1 and J is TRBJ1-2; TRBD1 aligns across 8 bases. CDR3 length: 15 residues. V lost 4 bases to trimming and J lost 4 bases; unmatched junction nucleotides: 11. Germline V lookup: CDR1 SQVTM, CDR2 ANQGSEA. CDR3 in amino acids: CSVVQGAEKGYGYTF. In nucleotides, the CDR3 is TGCAGCGTTGTTCAGGGGGCCGAAAAGGGCTATGGCTACACCTTC.

This clonotype was recorded many times. CDR3 DNA: TGTGCCATCAGTCCCGGGGCAGATCAGCCCCAGCATTTT. This gives the protein CAISPGADQPQHF. V and J are TRBV10-3 and TRBJ1-5; the D gene is possibly TRBD1 (5 bases). The germline V and J ends were trimmed by 5 bases and 5 bases, with 10 bases remaining between them. The CDR3 is made up of 13 amino acids. Germline V CDR1 and CDR2: ENHRY, SYGVKD.

This clonotype appeared many times. DNA of the CDR3: TGTGCCAGCAGCGTAGAGGCAGGCTATGGCTACACCTTC. It yields the protein CASSVEAGYGYTF. V usage is TRBV9 and J usage is TRBJ1-2; no clear D. Trimming pared 0 bases from V and 4 bases from J, leaving 7 bases between. Per germline, CDR1 SGDLS and CDR2 YYNGEE. The CDR3 runs 13 residues.

The J gene is TRBJ2-2, the V gene TRBV3-1, with D perhaps matching TRBD1 or TRBD2 (6 bases each). Per the germline V gene, CDR1 is LGHDT and CDR2 is YNNKEL (reference sequence). The CDR3 consists of 16 residues. V was pared by 2 bases and J by 3 bases, with 13 bases between. CDR3 DNA sequence: TGTGCCAGCAGCCAATGGGGGGCCAGGGACACCGGGGAGCTGTTTTTT. Amino acid sequence: CASSQWGARDTGELFF.

The chain joins TRBV5-5 to TRBJ2-3; 7 bases are shared with TRBD2. Per germline, CDR1 SGHKS and CDR2 YYEKEE (reference sequence). This CDR3 spans 15 amino acids. Losses at the gene ends were 4 bases for V and 2 bases for J; bases not matched to a gene: 7. Here the CDR3 DNA reads TGTGCCAGCAGCCTGCTAGCGGAAGACACAGATACGCAGTATTTT. Translation gives CASSLLAEDTDTQYF.

CDR3 sequence: CASSFSGINTEAFF. The DNA for the CDR3 is TGTGCCAGCAGTTTTTCGGGGATCAACACTGAAGCTTTCTTT. J is TRBJ1-1 and V is TRBV27, with D unresolved. CDR1 is MNHEY and CDR2 is SMNVEV in the germline V gene (reference sequence). The CDR3 is 14 residues long. The V gene lost 3 bases and the J gene lost 2 bases, with 10 bases spanning the gap.

The rearrangement links TRBV7-9 to TRBJ1-4; 7 bases line up with TRBD1. Germline V gene data show CDR1 as SEHNR and CDR2 as FQNEAQ (reference sequence). This CDR3 comprises 14 residues. J lost 4 bases, V lost 5 bases, and 4 bases had no gene match. The CDR3 loop reads CASSPGTDNEKLFF. The CDR3 DNA sequence: TGTGCCAGCAGCCCCGGGACAGATAATGAAAAACTGTTTTTT.